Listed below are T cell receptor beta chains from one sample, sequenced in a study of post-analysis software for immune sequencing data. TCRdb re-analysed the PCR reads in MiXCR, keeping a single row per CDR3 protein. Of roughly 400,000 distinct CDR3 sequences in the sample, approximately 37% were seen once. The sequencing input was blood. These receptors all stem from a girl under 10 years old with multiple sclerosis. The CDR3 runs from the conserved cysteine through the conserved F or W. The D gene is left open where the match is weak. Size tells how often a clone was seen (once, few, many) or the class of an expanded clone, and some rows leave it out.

CASSYLPGQGTYEQYF	TGTGCCAGCAGTTACCTCCCGGGACAGGGGACCTACGAGCAGTACTTC	-	TRBD1	TRBJ2-7	TRBV27
CASSQGQERGYTF	TGTGCCAGCAGTCAGGGACAGGAACGGGGCTACACCTTC	few	TRBD1	TRBJ1-2	TRBV12-3/TRBV12-4
CACGTLRYEQYF	TGTGCCTGTGGGACCCTGCGCTACGAGCAGTACTTC	-	-	TRBJ2-7	TRBV30
CASGTNSGTGRRSQYF	TGTGCCAGCGGGACCAATTCCGGGACAGGGCGCCGCTCGCAGTACTTC	few	TRBD1	TRBJ2-7	TRBV7-9
CAWSPSEDEQFF	TGTGCCTGGAGTCCTAGCGAAGATGAGCAGTTCTTC	few	-	TRBJ2-1	TRBV30
CASSLSYRTPYEQYF	TGTGCCAGCAGTTTATCGTACAGGACCCCCTACGAGCAGTACTTC	-	-	TRBJ2-7	TRBV27
CASSIIIFKNIQYF	TGTGCCAGTAGTATAATTATCTTCAAAAACATTCAGTACTTC	-	-	TRBJ2-4	TRBV19
CASSSRGAGGDNEQFF	TGTGCCAGCAGCTCCCGCGGAGCGGGAGGGGACAATGAGCAGTTCTTC	few	TRBD2	TRBJ2-1	TRBV11-3
CASSPTGQREGYTF	TGTGCCAGCAGCCCCACAGGCCAGCGGGAGGGCTACACCTTC	few	-	TRBJ1-2	TRBV7-3
CATSIGSPTDTQYF	TGTGCCACCAGCATCGGAAGTCCCACAGATACGCAGTATTTT	few	-	TRBJ2-3	TRBV15
CASSRAGTVTNYGYTF	TGTGCCAGCAGCAGGGCCGGGACGGTGACTAACTATGGCTACACCTTC	-	-	TRBJ1-2	TRBV11-2
CSVQGGYEQYF	TGCAGCGTGCAGGGGGGCTACGAGCAGTACTTC	many	-	TRBJ2-7	TRBV29-1
CSVDRGNYGYTF	TGCAGCGTTGATCGAGGGAACTATGGCTACACCTTC	few	-	TRBJ1-2	TRBV29-1
CASSPRPVKWAYEQYF	TGCGCCAGCAGCCCGCGGCCGGTCAAGTGGGCCTACGAGCAGTACTTC	-	-	TRBJ2-7	TRBV5-1
CSASVGDPRAYEQYF	TGCAGTGCTAGTGTTGGGGACCCCCGCGCCTACGAGCAGTACTTC	-	-	TRBJ2-7	TRBV20-1
CASSHRGGSNTQYF	TGTGCCAGCAGCCACCGTGGGGGTTCGAATACGCAGTATTTT	-	-	TRBJ2-3	TRBV11-2
CASSATGELFF	TGCGCCAGCAGCGCTACCGGGGAGCTGTTTTTT	-	-	TRBJ2-2	TRBV5-1
CSVDRGRSTEAFF	TGCAGCGTGGACAGGGGTAGGAGCACTGAAGCTTTCTTT	-	TRBD1	TRBJ1-1	TRBV29-1
CSARIGTGEKLFF	TGCAGTGCTAGAATTGGGACAGGGGAAAAACTGTTTTTT	-	TRBD1	TRBJ1-4	TRBV20-1
CASSNRQQGAKNIQYF	TGTGCCAGCAGTAACCGTCAACAGGGGGCCAAAAACATTCAGTACTTC	-	TRBD1	TRBJ2-4	TRBV6-1
CASSLRGVQETQYF	TGTGCCAGCAGTTTACGCGGGGTCCAAGAGACCCAGTACTTC	-	-	TRBJ2-5	TRBV28
CASSPSFSSYNEQFF	TGTGCCAGCAGTCCCTCTTTTAGCTCCTACAATGAGCAGTTCTTC	-	-	TRBJ2-1	TRBV6-2/TRBV6-3
CASSLNQGTQYF	TGTGCCAGCAGCTTAAATCAGGGTACGCAGTATTTT	-	-	TRBJ2-3	TRBV7-3
CASSPWTANEKLFF	TGTGCCAGCAGCCCATGGACAGCTAATGAAAAACTGTTTTTT	few	-	TRBJ1-4	TRBV7-2
CSVLRTGANQYF	TGCAGCGTTTTACGAACCGGGGCTAACCAGTACTTC	-	-	TRBJ2-4	TRBV29-1
CASSLERPTEAFF	TGTGCCAGCAGCCTCGAGAGACCTACTGAAGCTTTCTTT	-	-	TRBJ1-1	TRBV7-9
CSVEVGRGGYTF	TGCAGCGTTGAAGTTGGCAGGGGCGGCTACACCTTC	-	-	TRBJ1-2	TRBV29-1
CSARAGLAGNTDTQYF	TGCAGTGCTAGAGCGGGGCTAGCGGGAAACACAGATACGCAGTATTTT	-	TRBD2	TRBJ2-3	TRBV20-1
CASSSGTSGFYEQYF	TGTGCCAGCAGCTCAGGGACTAGCGGTTTCTACGAGCAGTACTTC	few	TRBD2	TRBJ2-7	TRBV7-2
CASIGSGVYEQYF	TGTGCCAGCATTGGTAGCGGGGTCTACGAGCAGTACTTC	few	TRBD2	TRBJ2-7	TRBV6-1
CASSLGLADNTGELFF	TGTGCCAGCAGCCTAGGACTAGCGGACAACACCGGGGAGCTGTTTTTT	-	TRBD2	TRBJ2-2	TRBV7-9
CASSWGTGGRPYEQYF	TGTGCCAGCAGTTGGGGTACAGGGGGCAGGCCGTACGAGCAGTACTTC	-	TRBD1	TRBJ2-7	TRBV28
CASSRIAGSSYNEQFF	TGTGCCAGCAGCAGGATAGCGGGGAGCTCCTACAATGAGCAGTTCTTC	few	TRBD2	TRBJ2-1	TRBV7-2
CASTGLVSYEQFF	TGCGCCAGCACCGGACTAGTTTCTTATGAGCAGTTCTTC	-	TRBD2	TRBJ2-1	TRBV5-1
CASSDRVSNQPQHF	TGTGCCAGCAGCGACAGGGTGAGCAATCAGCCCCAGCATTTT	-	TRBD1	TRBJ1-5	TRBV7-2
CASSQGTIGTGRYEQYF	TGTGCCAGCAGCCAAGGGACTATTGGGACAGGGAGGTACGAGCAGTACTTC	few	TRBD1	TRBJ2-7	TRBV3-1
CASSLGGGTDAQYF	TGTGCCAGCAGTTTAGGCGGGGGTACTGATGCGCAGTATTTT	-	TRBD2	TRBJ2-3	TRBV12-3/TRBV12-4
CASSFGFTYEQYF	TGTGCCAGCAGCTTTGGATTCACCTACGAGCAGTACTTC	-	-	TRBJ2-7	TRBV5-5
CASSLDVSPLIYGYTF	TGTGCCAGCAGCTTGGATGTCAGTCCCTTGATCTATGGCTACACCTTC	-	-	TRBJ1-2	TRBV5-5
CASSLWDREGGYTF	TGTGCCAGCAGCTTATGGGACAGGGAAGGCGGCTACACCTTC	-	TRBD1	TRBJ1-2	TRBV7-2